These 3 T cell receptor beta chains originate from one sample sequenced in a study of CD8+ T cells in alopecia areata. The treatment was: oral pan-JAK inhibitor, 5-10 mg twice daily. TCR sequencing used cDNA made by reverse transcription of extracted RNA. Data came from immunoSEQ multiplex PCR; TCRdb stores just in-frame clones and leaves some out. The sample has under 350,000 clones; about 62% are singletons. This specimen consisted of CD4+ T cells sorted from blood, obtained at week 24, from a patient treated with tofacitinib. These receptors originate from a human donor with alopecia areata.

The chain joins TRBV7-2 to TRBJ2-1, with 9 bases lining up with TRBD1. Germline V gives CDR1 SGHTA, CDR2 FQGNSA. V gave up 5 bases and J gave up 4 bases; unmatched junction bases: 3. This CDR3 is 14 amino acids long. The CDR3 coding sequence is TGTGCCAGCAGCCACGGACAGGGGTACAATGAGCAGTTCTTC. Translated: CASSHGQGYNEQFF. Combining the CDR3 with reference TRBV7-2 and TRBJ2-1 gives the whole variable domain GAGVSQSPSNKVTEKGKDVELRCDPISGHTALYWYRQSLGQGLEFLIYFQGNSAPDKSGLPSDRFSAERTGGSVSTLTIQRTQQEDSAVYLCASSHGQGYNEQFFGPGTRLTVL.

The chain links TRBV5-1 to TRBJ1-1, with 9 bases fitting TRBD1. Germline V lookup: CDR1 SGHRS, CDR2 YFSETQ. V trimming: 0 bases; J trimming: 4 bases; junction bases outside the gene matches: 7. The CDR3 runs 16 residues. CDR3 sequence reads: CASSLATGGGITEAFF. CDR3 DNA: TGCGCCAGCAGCTTGGCCACAGGGGGCGGAATCACTGAAGCTTTCTTT.

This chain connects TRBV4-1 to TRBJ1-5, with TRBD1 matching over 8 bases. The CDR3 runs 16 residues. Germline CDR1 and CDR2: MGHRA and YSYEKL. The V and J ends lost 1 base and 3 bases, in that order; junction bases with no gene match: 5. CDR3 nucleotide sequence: TGCGCCAGCAGCCAAGGGACAGGGATCACCAATCAGCCCCAGCATTTT. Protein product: CASSQGTGITNQPQHF.